The clone carrying this T cell receptor beta chain was seen ten or more times. Its target is unknown. The data are from a study of regulatory T cells in long-lasting Graves disease. Study-level findings and limits: Patients with persistent disease shared over 2,500 public clonotypes, outpacing the 900 to 1,000 shared by new patients. Accuracy may have been reduced by the small sample size.

Between the trimmed V and J ends, which lost 4 bases and 6 bases, there was a span of 13 bases. CDR3 length equals 14 residues. In germline, CDR1 is SGHRS, CDR2 YFSETQ. TCR beta libraries were built with iRepertoire HTBI primers and Arm-PCR of CDR3 regions. Per the original methods: Looking across samples, the authors found approximately 60 TRBV and 12 to 15 TRBJ segments. MiXCR was run by TCRdb on the multiplex PCR reads, yielding one entry per CDR3 protein. What appears here as the V and J calls and clone size reflects TCRdb's work, not the paper's. The repertoire has 450,000 to 500,000 distinct CDR3 sequences, about 16% of them found once; the top ten carry over 9%. Time point denoted: newly diagnosed GD, antithyroid drugs for less than 3 months. Generation of the TCR library employed RNA extracted from PBMCs. These same records also appear under a second study, on T cells in Graves' hyperthyroidism and ophthalmopathy. In that study: Uncontrolled infection, other autoimmune disease, pregnancy and lactation each barred patients from inclusion.

The chain employs TRBV5-1 and TRBJ2-2, with a possible D match to TRBD1 (6 bases). The sample here was peripheral blood mononuclear cells (PBMCs), taken at new diagnosis, from a patient treated with antithyroid drugs. This TCR derives from a man between 40 and 49 years old with Graves disease. Written as DNA, the CDR3 is TGCGCCAGCAGCGGTTCCAGGGGATCCGGGGAGCTGTTTTTT. Amino acids: CASSGSRGSGELFF.